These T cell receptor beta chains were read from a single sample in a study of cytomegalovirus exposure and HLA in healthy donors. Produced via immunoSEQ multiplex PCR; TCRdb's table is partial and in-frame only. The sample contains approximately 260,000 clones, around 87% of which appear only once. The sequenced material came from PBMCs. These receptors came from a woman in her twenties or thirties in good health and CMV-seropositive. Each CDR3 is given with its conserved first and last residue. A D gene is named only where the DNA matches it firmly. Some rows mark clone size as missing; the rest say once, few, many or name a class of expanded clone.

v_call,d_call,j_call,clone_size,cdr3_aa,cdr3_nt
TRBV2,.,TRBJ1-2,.,CASIWGGWGYTF,TGTGCCAGCATCTGGGGAGGCTGGGGCTACACCTTC
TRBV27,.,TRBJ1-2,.,CASSFRVRTTKEGFYGYTF,TGTGCCAGCAGTTTCAGGGTTCGAACAACCAAAGAAGGTTTCTATGGCTACACCTTC
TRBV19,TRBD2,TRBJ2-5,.,CASSTPLAGQETQYF,TGTGCCAGTAGTACCCCCCTAGCGGGGCAAGAGACCCAGTACTTC
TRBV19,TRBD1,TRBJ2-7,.,CASKTTGTGGDEQYF,TGTGCCAGTAAAACAACCGGGACAGGGGGCGACGAGCAGTACTTC
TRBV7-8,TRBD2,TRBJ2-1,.,CASSPQGAASGRSEQFF,TGTGCCAGCAGCCCACAGGGGGCGGCTAGCGGGAGGAGTGAGCAGTTCTTC
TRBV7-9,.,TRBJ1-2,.,CASSLGGQLYGYTF,TGTGCCAGCAGCTTAGGAGGACAGCTCTATGGCTACACCTTC
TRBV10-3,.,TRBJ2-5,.,CATAKSGQNQETQYF,TGTGCCACCGCAAAGTCAGGACAGAACCAAGAGACCCAGTACTTC
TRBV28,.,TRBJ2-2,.,CASSYLRTGGRAVAGELFF,TGTGCCAGCAGTTACCTCCGCACAGGGGGGAGGGCCGTCGCCGGGGAGCTGTTTTTT
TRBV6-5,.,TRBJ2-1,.,CASSYGGAPPQFF,TGTGCCAGCAGTTACGGAGGGGCGCCCCCCCAGTTCTTC
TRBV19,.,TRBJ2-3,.,CASSIQGTTDTQYF,TGTGCCAGTAGTATTCAGGGAACCACAGATACGCAGTATTTT
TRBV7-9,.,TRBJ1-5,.,CASSLQGQPQHF,TGTGCCAGCAGCTTACAGGGTCAGCCCCAGCATTTT
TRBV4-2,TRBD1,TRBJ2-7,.,CASSQATGGRAYEQYF,TGTGCCAGCAGCCAAGCGACAGGGGGTAGAGCCTACGAGCAGTACTTC
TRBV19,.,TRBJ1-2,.,CASSPGAGYGYTF,TGTGCCAGTAGCCCGGGAGCTGGCTATGGCTACACCTTC
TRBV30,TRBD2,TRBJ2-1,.,CAWKLTGGPMIF,TGTGCCTGGAAATTAACGGGAGGGCCGATGATCTTC
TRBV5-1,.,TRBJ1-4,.,CASSLDYRGEKLFF,TGCGCCAGCAGCCTGGACTACCGAGGGGAAAAACTGTTTTTT
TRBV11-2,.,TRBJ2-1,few,CASSFAGSSYNEQFF,TGTGCCAGCAGCTTCGCGGGGAGCTCCTACAATGAGCAGTTCTTC
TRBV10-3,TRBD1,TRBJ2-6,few,CAINPGQGAGGANVLTF,TGTGCCATCAACCCGGGACAGGGGGCGGGAGGGGCCAACGTCCTGACTTTC
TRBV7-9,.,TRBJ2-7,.,CASSPTTGQGMYSYEQYF,TGTGCCAGCAGCCCCACCACCGGGCAGGGTATGTACTCCTACGAGCAGTACTTC
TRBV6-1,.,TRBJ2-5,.,CASSERRVAAQYF,TGTGCCAGCAGTGAACGGCGGGTCGCGGCCCAGTACTTC
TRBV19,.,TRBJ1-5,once,CASSNREDQPQHF,TGTGCCAGTAGCAACCGGGAGGATCAGCCCCAGCATTTT